This paragraph reports one T cell receptor (beta chain). Its antigen is still unknown. The germline CDR1 and CDR2 sequences are DFQATT and SNEGSKA (reference sequence). This CDR3 is 16 amino acids long. V gave up 0 bases and J gave up 5 bases; unmatched junction bases: 6. Constant-region reverse primers amplified full-length variable regions, followed by semi-nested Nested Universal Primer A PCR. From the 5' RACE reads, TCRdb called clonotypes with MiXCR, one entry per CDR3 protein. The repertoire holds about 57,000 distinct CDR3 sequences, more than 25% seen once, with roughly 3% in the top ten. Study findings and constraints: Tumor memory CD4+ T cell TCR gene usage clustered with blood and lymph node memory CD4+ cells and lymph node naive CD4+ cells. Larger-cohort validation covered only one TCR beta V-J rearrangement. Tumor Treg TCRs overlapped most with tumor naive CD4+ cells.

The source of this sequence is a female donor with breast cancer. Sequenced material: tumor-infiltrating memory CD4+ T cells sorted from the breast tumor. Subset indicated: memory CD4+ T cells, CD4+CD45RO+CD25-. V and J are TRBV20-1 and TRBJ2-1; 11 nucleotides agree with TRBD2. The CDR3 DNA reads as TGCAGTGCTAGAGACACCGGGACTAGCGGACACAATGAGCAGTTCTTC. Its protein product is CSARDTGTSGHNEQFF.